The sequence of this T cell receptor (beta chain) was determined in a study of shared clonotypes between healthy human individuals. For every subset, genomic DNA was evenly distributed across several immunoSEQ plates. Per the authors' pipeline: ImmunoSEQ gave junction-only sequences without quality scores, so filtering differed. Data came from immunoSEQ multiplex PCR; TCRdb stores just in-frame clones and leaves some out. D and trimming come from the DNA, and the V and J calls and clone size come from that table. Among over 400,000 clones listed, 60% to 80% were seen once. Germline V CDR1 and CDR2: SGHDT, YYEEEE. This CDR3 is built from 17 residues. V was trimmed by 0 bases and J by 0 bases, leaving 13 bases between them. All of the donors resided in Nashville, Tennessee, and each was a Caucasian adult.

This TCR came from a middle-aged woman in good health. Some clones in this sample may be carry-over from other donors' samples. Sequences were obtained from PBMCs. J is TRBJ1-3 and V is TRBV5-6, with D maybe TRBD1 (5 bases). In nucleotides, the CDR3 is TGTGCCAGCAGCTTGGATTGGGGGGTTGCCTCTGGAAACACCATATATTTT. Translated, it gives CASSLDWGVASGNTIYF.